These 29 T cell receptor beta chains share one sample of origin, sequenced in a study of tumor and adjacent non-tumor tissue in lung cancer. This sample's RNA came from whole unsorted tissue. A modified ARM-PCR protocol with three rounds of nested PCR amplified TCRbeta. TCRdb fed the multiplex PCR reads into MiXCR, producing one record per CDR3 protein. The repertoire holds about 68,000 distinct CDR3 sequences, roughly 60% seen once, with 20% in the top ten. Sequencing used lung tumor tissue. These receptors were collected from a man aged 45-60 years with non-small cell lung cancer.

Regarding this clonotype: Given a much more abundant clone one base away, this may be a read error. J is TRBJ1-1 and V is TRBV5-5, with TRBD1 identical over 7 bases. V lost 9 bases to trimming and J lost 1 base; unmatched junction nucleotides: 9. The CDR3 totals 14 residues. Germline CDR1 and CDR2: SGHKS and YYEKEE (reference sequence). The CDR3 protein is CAISRDSSNTEAFF. The CDR3 coding sequence is TGTGCCATCAGTCGGGACAGCTCGAACACTGAAGCTTTCTTT.

For this clonotype: One junction end does not reproduce the germline sequence, and a read error may be involved. This rearrangement joins TRBV13 to TRBJ2-4; 10 nucleotides match TRBD1. This CDR3 is 14 amino acids long. CDR1 and CDR2 from the germline V gene are PRHDT and FYEKMQ (reference sequence). The DNA for the CDR3 is TGTGCCAGCAGCTTGGGGACAGGGGCGGTCATTCAGTACTTT. Residues: CASSLGTGAVIQYF.

This clonotype was seen at least ten times. The chain couples TRBV12-3 or TRBV12-4 to TRBJ2-7, with D perhaps matching TRBD1 or TRBD2 (6 bases each). The length of the CDR3 is 16 residues. The ends were cut back, 4 bases at V and 3 bases at J, with 19 bases in the middle. The CDR3 region is CASSWERGPLDYEQYF. CDR3 nucleotides: TGTGCCAGCAGTTGGGAACGGGGGCCTTTGGACTACGAGCAGTACTTC.

Of note for this clonotype: The junction departs from germline at one end; a sequencing error may be responsible. The V gene is TRBV10-3, the J gene TRBJ1-2; 7 bases agree with TRBD1. Looked up from germline, CDR1 is ENHRY and CDR2 is SYGVKD. CDR3 length: 14 amino acids. This CDR3 reads CAISELGQNYSYTF. The CDR3 DNA is TGCGCCATCAGTGAGTTGGGACAGAACTATAGCTACACCTTC.

Relative to its sample, this clonotype is medium-sized. The chain recombines TRBV6-6 with TRBJ2-5, with D possibly being TRBD1 or TRBD2 (6 bases each). The V and J ends lost 6 bases and 7 bases respectively, with 12 bases between them. CDR1 MNHNY and CDR2 SVGAGI come from the germline V gene (reference sequence). CDR3 length: 12 residues. The CDR3 DNA reads TGTGCCAGCAGCCTAGAGGGGGGGACCCAGTACTTC. Amino acids: CASSLEGGTQYF.

About this clonotype itself: This may come from a read error, since a much larger clone is one base off. J is TRBJ2-7 and V is TRBV5-1; TRBD1 agrees at 7 bases. This CDR3 region has 13 residues. With 4 bases clipped from V and 6 bases from J, the junction kept 7 bases outside the gene matches. Germline V gene lookup returns CDR1 SGHRS and CDR2 YFSETQ. CDR3 bases: TGCGCCAGCAGCCGGGACAGCAACTGCGAGCAGTACTTC. Translated, it gives CASSRDSNCEQYF.

The rearrangement uses TRBV28 and TRBJ2-1; D is ambiguous. CDR3 length: 11 amino acids. The V end was cut by 6 bases, the J end by 10 bases, with 10 bases between. The germline V gene has CDR1 MDHEN and CDR2 SYDVKM. CDR3 DNA: TGTGCCAGCAGAACCGTCAGCGAGCAGTTCTTC. Translated, it gives CASRTVSEQFF.

This clonotype appeared a few times. The rearrangement joins TRBV16 to TRBJ1-1; the D gene is possibly TRBD1 (5 bases). Trimming left V 0 bases short and J 6 bases short, with 14 bases between. Per the germline V gene, CDR1 is KGHSY and CDR2 is FQNENV. The length of the CDR3 is 15 residues. For the CDR3, the DNA is TGTGCCAGCAGCCAATCTTCAGGGATGATGGCTGAAGCTTTCTTT. It is translated as CASSQSSGMMAEAFF.

About this clonotype itself: This may arise from a read error, as a much more abundant clone is one base away. The chain recombines TRBV13 with TRBJ2-7; TRBD1 might be the D (6 bases). Germline assignment: CDR1 PRHDT and CDR2 FYEKMQ (reference sequence). This CDR3 has 17 amino acids. As DNA, the CDR3 is TGTACCAGCAGCTTATTTGGTTATGTAACAGAGGGGGACGAGCAGTACTTC. Protein product: CTSSLFGYVTEGDEQYF. Filled out from reference TRBV13 and TRBJ2-7, the complete variable domain reads AAGVIQSPRHLIKEKRETATLKCYPIPRHDTVYWYQQGPGQDPQFLISFYEKMQSDKGSIPDRFSAQQFSDYHSELNMSSLELGDSALYFCTSSLFGYVTEGDEQYFGPGTRLTVT.

The rearrangement links TRBV29-1 to TRBJ2-3; D might be TRBD1 (6 bases). The CDR3 sequence is 14 residues long. Germline V CDR1 and CDR2: SQVTM, ANQGSEA. The ends were cut back, 6 bases at V and 12 bases at J, with 25 bases in the middle. This CDR3 is CSVNRDTCTDIQYF. CDR3 nucleotide sequence: TGCAGCGTAAACCGGGACACATGCACAGATATTCAGTATTTT.

J is TRBJ2-1 and V is TRBV4-2, with 8 positions matching TRBD2. This CDR3 region has 15 residues. Germline lookup yields CDR1 LGHNA and CDR2 YNFKEQ. Trimming at V came to 3 bases and at J to 8 bases, leaving 9 bases not matched to a gene. Here the CDR3 reads CASSQIIRREDEQFF. The DNA of the CDR3 is TGTGCCAGCAGCCAGATTATCCGGCGGGAGGATGAGCAGTTCTTC.

The chain uses TRBV2 and TRBJ2-4; D might be TRBD1 (7 bases). This CDR3 has 15 residues. Trimming left V 3 bases short and J 1 base short, with 10 bases between. Germline CDR1 reads SNHLY; CDR2 reads FYNNEI. CDR3 coding DNA: TGTGCCAGCAGTGACGCGGGACAGGCCAAAAACATTCAGTACTTC. Translated, it gives CASSDAGQAKNIQYF. Looking up the rest from reference TRBV2 and TRBJ2-4 gives the full variable domain: EPEVTQTPSHQVTQMGQEVILRCVPISNHLYFYWYRQILGQKVEFLVSFYNNEISEKSEIFDDQFSVERPDGSNFTLKIRSTKLEDSAMYFCASSDAGQAKNIQYFGAGTRLSVL.

This clonotype was counted a few times. V usage is TRBV20-1 and J usage is TRBJ2-2; D not resolved. The V end was cut by 1 base, the J end by 1 base, with 7 bases between. Germline-derived CDR1 and CDR2 are DFQATT and SNEGSKA (reference sequence). The CDR3 length is 14 residues. CDR3 region: CSARGIQNTGELFF. The CDR3, as DNA: TGCAGTGCTAGAGGAATCCAGAACACCGGGGAGCTGTTTTTT.

About this clonotype: Possible read error: a much larger clone is one base away. The V and J genes are TRBV5-6 and TRBJ1-1; 11 nucleotides match TRBD1. From germline, CDR1 is SGHDT and CDR2 YYEEEE. CDR3 length: 15 residues. The CDR3 nucleotides are TGTGCCAACAGCACACGGACAGGGGGCTACACTGAAGCTTTCTTT. This translates into CANSTRTGGYTEAFF.

There are many counts of this clonotype. The chain couples TRBV7-2 to TRBJ1-2; D gene unclear. Germline V lookup: CDR1 SGHTA, CDR2 FQGNSA. Trimming removed 10 bases from V and 3 bases from J, with 9 bases in between. This CDR3 spans 11 amino acids. Here the CDR3 DNA reads TGTGCCACCAACGGGGACTATGGCTACACCTTC. It translates to CATNGDYGYTF.

This clonotype showed up many times. This chain links TRBV6-1 with TRBJ2-7; no firm D call. V dropped 1 base and J dropped 0 bases, with 10 bases sitting between them. CDR1 and CDR2 (germline): MNHNS, SASEGT. This CDR3 is built from 15 residues. The CDR3 DNA sequence: TGTGCCAGCAGTGAAGGGGCAAGGAGCTCCTACGAGCAGTACTTC. Protein sequence: CASSEGARSSYEQYF.

This clonotype was seen many times. The chain links TRBV30 to TRBJ2-7, with D uncertain. V was shortened by 3 bases and J by 8 bases, with 17 bases between the two germline ends. The CDR3 has 13 residues. The V gene's germline CDR1 is GTSNPN and CDR2 SVGIG (reference sequence). This CDR3 reads CAWRAPPATQQYF. The CDR3 DNA reads as TGTGCCTGGAGGGCCCCACCCGCAACCCAGCAGTACTTC. Supplemented by reference TRBV30 and TRBJ2-7, the full variable domain reads SQTIHQWPATLVQPVGSPLSLECTVEGTSNPNLYWYRQAAGRGLQLLFYSVGIGQISSEVPQNLSASRPQDRQFILSSKKLLLSDSGFYLCAWRAPPATQQYFGPGTRLTVT.

The rearrangement uses TRBV29-1 and TRBJ2-1; 8 nucleotides match TRBD2. The CDR3 is 15 amino acids. Germline assignment: CDR1 SQVTM and CDR2 ANQGSEA. J gave up 7 bases and V 7 bases, and 15 bases lay outside the gene matches. The chain's CDR3 is CSAAAAEERENEQFF. The CDR3 nucleotides are TGCAGCGCCGCCGCGGCCGAAGAGCGGGAGAATGAGCAGTTCTTC.

Points on this clonotype: Without the conserved terminal phenylalanine or tryptophan, this CDR3 likely stems from a read error. No DNA is shown, since the ends of the CDR3 on it are uncertain; the CDR3 is the one TCRdb lists. The chain is built from TRBV28 and TRBJ1-5; TRBD1 was called by the table and not checked on the DNA. In germline, CDR1 is MDHEN, CDR2 SYDVKM. The CDR3 totals 14 residues, both ends included. CDR3 residues: CASRKGPINQPQHL.

Comments on this clonotype: Lacking the conserved final phenylalanine or tryptophan, this CDR3 likely reflects a read error. The chain couples TRBV11-3 to TRBJ2-2; weak D call: TRBD2 (6 bases). Germline V gives CDR1 SGHNT, CDR2 YENEEA. This CDR3 has 14 amino acids. The V end was cut by 9 bases, the J end by 7 bases, with 18 bases between. The CDR3 protein is CARSPNVRGGELFI. DNA for the CDR3: TGTGCCAGAAGCCCCAACGTGCGGGGCGGGGAGCTGTTTATT.

On this clonotype itself: A much larger clone lies one base from this, so it may be a read error. The rearrangement joins TRBV29-1 to TRBJ2-3, with D possibly matching TRBD2 (6 bases). This CDR3 has 15 amino acids. CDR1 is SQVTM and CDR2 is ANQGSEA in the germline V gene. The CDR3 loop is CIATIGGTSTDTQYF. The CDR3 nucleotides read TGCATCGCCACGATCGGGGGAACTAGCACAGATACGCAGTATTTT.

Sample share makes this clonotype medium-sized. V usage is TRBV11-2 and J usage is TRBJ2-7, with no clear D. This CDR3 spans 15 amino acids. V was cut by 1 base and J by 0 bases, with 10 bases left in between. The germline CDR1 and CDR2 sequences are SGHAT and FQNNGV. The DNA for the CDR3 is TGTGCCAGCAGCTTAGTGGCGGTTAGCTCCTACGAGCAGTACTTC. This codes for CASSLVAVSSYEQYF.

This clonotype has more than one count but fewer than ten. One base away lies a much larger clone, so this may be a sequencing read error. The rearrangement uses TRBV10-3 and TRBJ1-6; 7 nucleotides align to TRBD1. The germline V gene encodes CDR1 ENHRY and CDR2 SYGVKD. This CDR3 spans 16 amino acids. The CDR3 nucleotides are TGTGCCATCAATGAGTCGCAGGGGGAGGGCAATTCACCCCTCCACTTT. It translates to CAINESQGEGNSPLHF.

In regard to this clonotype: A read error is possible here, since a much larger clone lies one base away. The chain recombines TRBV11-2 with TRBJ2-5; 7 bases agree with TRBD1. CDR1 is SGHAT and CDR2 is FQNNGV in the germline V gene. With V trimmed by 3 bases and J by 5 bases, 9 bases remained unmatched. This CDR3 comprises 15 residues. The CDR3 spells CASSFSKGGRETQYF. CDR3 nucleotide sequence: TGTGCCAGCAGCTTCTCGAAAGGGGGCCGCGAGACCCAGTACTTC. Together with reference TRBV11-2 and TRBJ2-5, the CDR3 gives the full variable domain: EAGVAQSPRYKIIEKRQSVAFWCNPISGHATLYWYQQILGQGPKLLIQFQNNGVVDDSQLPKDRFSAERLKGVDSTLKIQPAKLEDSAVYLCASSFSKGGRETQYFGPGTRLLVL.

The chain has TRBV28 and TRBJ1-6, with a possible D match to TRBD1 (5 bases). Trimming took 6 bases from V and 9 from J, leaving 18 bases between them. The germline CDR1 and CDR2 sequences are MDHEN and SYDVKM. The CDR3 loop spans 15 amino acids. CDR3 sequence reads: CASSLFRGRASPLHF. As DNA, the CDR3 is TGTGCCAGCAGCCTCTTTCGGGGGAGGGCTTCACCCCTCCACTTT.

This clonotype is medium-sized (0.01 to 0.1%) by share. The chain joins TRBV10-3 to TRBJ1-2; TRBD1 matches 7 bases. The V segment lost 4 bases and the J segment 6 bases; nucleotides outside the gene matches: 11. The germline CDR1 and CDR2 sequences are ENHRY and SYGVKD. The CDR3 is 15 residues long. CDR3 coding DNA: TGTGCCATCAGTGTCAAAGGACAGGCTGCGGATGGCTACACCTTC. Its protein product is CAISVKGQAADGYTF.

Note on this clonotype: Given a much more abundant clone one base away, this may be a read error. The J gene is TRBJ2-2, the V gene TRBV7-9; no firm D call. Germline CDR1 reads SEHNR; CDR2 reads FQNEAQ (reference sequence). The length of the CDR3 is 13 residues. Trimming took off 7 bases at V and 5 bases at J, with 11 bases between the two ends. The CDR3 DNA sequence: TGTGCCAGCACTCCGACCTTAACCGGGGAGCTGTTTTTT. Translated, it gives CASTPTLTGELFF. Drawing the rest from reference TRBV7-9 and TRBJ2-2, the complete variable domain is DTGVSQNPRHKITKRGQNVTFRCDPISEHNRLYWYRQTLGQGPEFLTYFQNEAQLEKSRLLSDRFSAERPKGSFSTLEIQRTEQGDSAMYLCASTPTLTGELFFGEGSRLTVL.

Notes on this clonotype: Compared with germline, one end of the junction differs, possibly owing to a read error. The chain is built from TRBV28 and TRBJ2-7; 8 nucleotides match TRBD2. CDR3 length equals 15 residues. CDR1 and CDR2 (germline): MDHEN, SYDVKM. CDR3 in DNA: TGTGCCAGCAGTCCCAGTCGAGCGGGAGTGCGGGAGCTGTACTTC. Amino acid sequence: CASSPSRAGVRELYF.

Note on this clonotype: With a much larger clone just one base away, this may be a read error. The V and J genes are TRBV12-3 or TRBV12-4 and TRBJ1-2; TRBD1 might be the D (5 bases). This CDR3 is 13 amino acids long. V gave up 9 bases and J gave up 4 bases, with 15 bases separating them. The CDR3 sequence: CARSTGTGYGYTF. CDR3 coding DNA: TGTGCCAGGAGCACCGGGACGGGCTATGGCTACACCTTC.